The entry below gives a single TCR beta chain sequence along with its context. Its antigen remains unidentified. TCRdb's copy holds only in-frame clones and misses some; the assay was immunoSEQ multiplex PCR. The sample lists about 170,000 clones, 70% to 90% occurring once. This specimen comes from a study of T cell responses to AZD1222 COVID-19 vaccine. Study conclusions and caveats: Sampling captured repertoires only after the peak T cell response. Seropositivity was recorded at baseline in only a handful of AZD1222 recipients.

The source material was peripheral blood, sampled 28 days after the second AZD1222 dose. This TCR came from an adult who received the AZD1222 COVID-19 vaccine.

The CDR3 sequence: CASSYPAGTRNTEAFF. In nucleotides, the CDR3 is TGTGCCAGCAGTTACCCTGCTGGGACACGGAACACTGAAGCTTTCTTT. This chain uses TRBV6-5 with TRBJ1-1; tentatively, D is TRBD1 (6 bases). CDR3 length: 16 residues. The V and J ends lost 2 bases and 1 base respectively, with 14 bases between them. The germline gives CDR1 MNHEY, CDR2 SVGAGI.